This is a list of T cell receptor beta chains from one sample in a study of cytomegalovirus exposure and HLA in healthy donors. Sequencing was performed with immunoSEQ multiplex PCR; in TCRdb, only in-frame clones are kept and a portion is missing. The sample has roughly 160,000 clones, 80% to 90% seen once; the top ten hold about 9.3%. Sequencing used PBMCs. These TCRs come from a man between 18 and 29 years old in good health and CMV-seropositive. Both conserved end residues are part of each CDR3. The D gene is left open where the match is weak. Size tells how often a clone was seen (once, few, many) or the class of an expanded clone, and some rows leave it out.

d_gene	v_gene	j_gene	abundance	CDR3aa	CDR3nt
NA	TRBV12-5	TRBJ2-2	NA	CASGTPTSGELFF	TGTGCTAGTGGTACGCCGACATCCGGGGAGCTGTTTTTT
NA	TRBV7-9	TRBJ1-1	NA	CASSLLGGGRTEAFF	TGTGCCAGCAGCTTGTTAGGCGGTGGTAGGACTGAAGCTTTCTTT
TRBD2	TRBV5-4	TRBJ2-1	NA	CASRSGGAYEQFF	TGTGCCAGCAGGAGCGGGGGGGCTTATGAGCAGTTCTTC
NA	TRBV30	TRBJ1-2	NA	CAWSVTGRDDGYTF	TGTGCCTGGAGTGTTACAGGGAGGGATGATGGCTACACCTTC
NA	TRBV27	TRBJ2-3	NA	CASKEVRADTQYF	TGTGCCAGCAAAGAGGTCCGAGCAGATACGCAGTATTTT
TRBD1	TRBV29-1	TRBJ2-5	NA	CSVGFGQGGETQYF	TGCAGCGTTGGCTTCGGACAGGGGGGGGAGACCCAGTACTTC
TRBD1	TRBV18	TRBJ2-1	NA	CASSPGQGGGEFF	TGTGCCAGCTCACCGGGACAGGGCGGCGGAGAGTTCTTC
NA	TRBV5-4	TRBJ1-1	once	CASSSDRLLTEAFF	TGTGCCAGCAGTTCCGACAGACTCCTGACAGAAGCTTTCTTT
TRBD2	TRBV4-2	TRBJ2-2	NA	CASSQGRLAGGLGGELFF	TGTGCCAGCAGCCAAGGAAGACTAGCGGGGGGGCTCGGCGGGGAGCTGTTTTTT
NA	TRBV5-3	TRBJ2-6	few	CARSLGAGSGANVLTF	TGTGCCAGAAGCTTGGGGGCGGGGTCTGGGGCCAACGTCCTGACTTTC
TRBD2	TRBV25-1	TRBJ2-5	NA	CASSSRGGQETQYF	TGTGCCAGCAGCTCTCGGGGGGGGCAAGAGACCCAGTACTTC
NA	TRBV18	TRBJ2-5	NA	CASSPVGGEQQTQYF	TGTGCCAGCTCACCGGTCGGAGGGGAGCAACAGACCCAGTACTTC
TRBD1	TRBV4-1	TRBJ2-1	NA	CASSRESGQSSSYNEQFF	TGCGCCAGCAGCCGAGAATCGGGACAGTCAAGCTCCTACAATGAGCAGTTCTTC
TRBD1	TRBV6-5	TRBJ1-2	NA	CASSYDRAYGYTF	TGTGCCAGCAGTTACGACAGGGCCTATGGCTACACCTTC
NA	TRBV5-1	TRBJ1-2	NA	CASSLSSSSYGYTF	TGCGCCAGCAGCTTGTCTTCCTCCTCCTATGGCTACACCTTC
NA	TRBV6-1	TRBJ1-2	NA	CASSPQGYYGYTF	TGTGCCAGCAGTCCACAGGGATACTATGGCTACACCTTC
TRBD1	TRBV19	TRBJ1-3	NA	CASSILGTVSGNTIYF	TGTGCCAGTAGTATACTTGGGACAGTGTCTGGAAACACCATATATTTT
TRBD2	TRBV11-2	TRBJ2-7	NA	CASSLILAGGSYEQYF	TGTGCCAGCAGCTTGATCCTAGCGGGGGGATCCTACGAGCAGTACTTC
NA	TRBV7-9	TRBJ2-1	NA	CAMEMGKQPNEQFF	TGTGCCATGGAAATGGGCAAACAGCCCAATGAGCAGTTCTTC
TRBD2	TRBV2	TRBJ2-5	NA	CASSEKRGQETQYF	TGTGCCAGCAGTGAGAAGCGGGGGCAAGAGACCCAGTACTTC
TRBD1	TRBV5-1	TRBJ1-2	NA	CASSLDRGGYTF	TGCGCCAGCAGCCTCGACAGGGGTGGCTACACCTTC
TRBD2	TRBV5-1	TRBJ2-3	NA	CASSLEGLAGGNTQYF	TGCGCCAGCAGCTTGGAAGGACTAGCGGGGGGGAATACGCAGTATTTT
NA	TRBV5-6	TRBJ2-7	NA	CASSLGSGSYEQYF	TGTGCCAGCAGCTTGGGATCGGGCTCCTACGAGCAGTACTTC
TRBD1	TRBV6-6	TRBJ2-3	NA	CASRKTGGTDTQYF	TGTGCCAGCAGAAAGACAGGGGGGACAGATACGCAGTATTTT
NA	TRBV5-4	TRBJ2-7	NA	CASSTRSGYEQYF	TGTGCCAGCAGCACAAGGTCGGGTTACGAGCAGTACTTC
TRBD2	TRBV9	TRBJ2-2	once	CASSEPWGGTGELFF	TGTGCCAGCAGCGAGCCCTGGGGGGGTACCGGGGAGCTGTTTTTT
TRBD1	TRBV5-5	TRBJ1-1	few	CASSSQGADMNTEAFF	TGTGCCAGCAGCTCACAGGGGGCGGACATGAACACTGAAGCTTTCTTT
TRBD1	TRBV18	TRBJ1-1	once	CASSPETGAYTEAFF	TGTGCCAGCTCACCAGAGACAGGGGCGTACACTGAAGCTTTCTTT
TRBD2	TRBV6-5	TRBJ2-7	NA	CASRIAGDNYEQYF	TGTGCCAGCAGGATAGCGGGGGATAACTACGAGCAGTACTTC
NA	TRBV11-2	TRBJ2-7	NA	CASSRGQTYEQYF	TGTGCCAGCAGCCGAGGACAGACCTACGAGCAGTACTTC
TRBD2	TRBV19	TRBJ2-3	NA	CASSAPSGAIRTDTQYF	TGTGCCAGTAGCGCACCTAGCGGCGCTATCCGCACAGATACGCAGTATTTT
TRBD2	TRBV9	TRBJ2-1	NA	CASSPTSGSSYNEQFF	TGTGCCAGCAGCCCGACTAGCGGGAGCTCCTACAATGAGCAGTTCTTC
NA	TRBV7-9	TRBJ1-2	NA	CASSLGAGNYGYTF	TGTGCCAGCAGCTTAGGGGCGGGGAACTATGGCTACACCTTC
TRBD2	TRBV13	TRBJ2-1	once	CASSSTGGSNRGQFF	TGTGCCAGCAGCTCTACGGGAGGGTCTAATCGGGGGCAGTTCTTC
TRBD1	TRBV6-6	TRBJ1-1	NA	CASSVPNRGNTEAFF	TGTGCCAGCAGTGTGCCCAACAGGGGTAACACTGAAGCTTTCTTT
TRBD2	TRBV12-5	TRBJ2-5	NA	CASGLGLSSGGAQETQYF	TGTGCTAGTGGTTTGGGACTTTCTAGCGGGGGGGCCCAAGAGACCCAGTACTTC
TRBD1	TRBV6-6	TRBJ2-3	NA	CASSLTGARTDTQYF	TGTGCCAGCAGTTTGACAGGGGCCCGCACAGATACGCAGTATTTT
NA	TRBV13	TRBJ1-1	NA	CASSPDSEAFF	TGTGCCAGCAGCCCGGACAGTGAAGCTTTCTTT
TRBD1	TRBV6-5	TRBJ2-7	NA	CASSLHGQGYEQYF	TGTGCCAGCAGTTTACACGGACAGGGCTACGAGCAGTACTTC
TRBD1	TRBV2	TRBJ2-7	NA	CASSYRGLNYEQYF	TGTGCCAGCAGCTACAGGGGGCTGAACTACGAGCAGTACTTC
TRBD2	TRBV2	TRBJ2-3	NA	CASSRGGISTDTQYF	TGTGCCAGCTCTCGGGGGGGGATTAGCACAGATACGCAGTATTTT
NA	TRBV7-8	TRBJ1-4	NA	CASTSPGRGDEKLFF	TGTGCCAGCACCAGTCCGGGCAGGGGAGACGAAAAACTGTTTTTT
TRBD1	TRBV5-6	TRBJ2-7	NA	CASSPGTGLREQYF	TGTGCCAGCAGCCCGGGGACAGGGTTACGCGAGCAGTACTTC
TRBD1	TRBV6-5	TRBJ2-2	NA	CASSYVTGVAGELFF	TGTGCCAGCAGTTACGTGACAGGGGTCGCCGGGGAGCTGTTTTTT
TRBD1	TRBV7-8	TRBJ1-1	once	CASSRNRGVEAFF	TGTGCCAGCAGCCGAAACAGGGGGGTGGAAGCTTTCTTT